This T cell receptor (beta chain) was documented in a study of blood T cell repertoires in COVID-19. Background on the study: The United States, Italy and Spain were the sources of the acute and convalescent COVID-19 samples. Nucleic acid was either cDNA or gDNA, and it came from T cells, B-cell-depleted T cells, or PBMCs.

Original methodology: Amplification from reference gene primers served as the basis for estimated nucleated cell counts. Measured with immunoSEQ multiplex PCR; TCRdb has only the in-frame clones, and not every one. V and J calls and clone size are copied from that table; D and trimming were computed from the DNA. The top ten clones hold approximately 15% of a sample with fewer than 120,000 clones, 82% of them seen once. Sequencing input: peripheral blood. This clonotype was sampled from a woman aged 55-70 years with acute or convalescent COVID-19.

CDR3 region: CASSRQTSSTYNEQFF. The CDR3 DNA reads TGCGCCAGCAGCCGGCAAACTAGTTCCACCTACAATGAGCAGTTCTTC. The J gene is TRBJ2-1, the V gene TRBV4-3; tentative D call: TRBD2 (5 bases). Germline CDR1 reads LGHNA; CDR2 reads YSLEER. This CDR3 has 16 residues. V lost 4 bases, J lost 2 bases, and 15 bases lay in between.